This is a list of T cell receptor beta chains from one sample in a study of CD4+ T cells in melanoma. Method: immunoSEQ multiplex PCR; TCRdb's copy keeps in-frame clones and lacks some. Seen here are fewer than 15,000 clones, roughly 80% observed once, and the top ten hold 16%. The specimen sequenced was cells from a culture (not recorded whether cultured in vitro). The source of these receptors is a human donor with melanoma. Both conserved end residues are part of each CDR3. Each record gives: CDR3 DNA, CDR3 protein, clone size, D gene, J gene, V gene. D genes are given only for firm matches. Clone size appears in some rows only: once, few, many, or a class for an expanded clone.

DNA: TGTGCCAGCAGCTCCCGGGACAGGGGGGGTTACGAGCAGTACTTC; CDR3: CASSSRDRGGYEQYF; size: NA; D: TRBD1; J: TRBJ2-7; V: TRBV13
DNA: TGTGCCAGCAGCCCATCCGGGGAGGACATTCAGTACTTC; CDR3: CASSPSGEDIQYF; size: NA; D: NA; J: TRBJ2-4; V: TRBV11-3
DNA: TGTGCCAGCAGCGTAGGTTTAGGGGACGGCAGAAACACCATATATTTT; CDR3: CASSVGLGDGRNTIYF; size: NA; D: NA; J: TRBJ1-3; V: TRBV9
DNA: TGTGCCAGCAGCATCCAGCGGAGCTCCTACAATGAGCAGTTCTTC; CDR3: CASSIQRSSYNEQFF; size: once; D: NA; J: TRBJ2-1; V: TRBV6-6
DNA: TGTGCCAGCAGCGGAGTCCGGGCCGCCTCAGGTGGCTACACCTTC; CDR3: CASSGVRAASGGYTF; size: NA; D: NA; J: TRBJ1-2; V: TRBV11-2
DNA: TGTGCCTGGAGTGTAACGAGGGGACGGAGCGTAAATGCGGGCTACACCTTC; CDR3: CAWSVTRGRSVNAGYTF; size: NA; D: NA; J: TRBJ1-2; V: TRBV30
DNA: TGTGCCAGCAGCCTCGACAGGGGGCTCACCGGGGAGCTGTTTTTT; CDR3: CASSLDRGLTGELFF; size: NA; D: TRBD1; J: TRBJ2-2; V: TRBV9
DNA: TGTGCCAGCAGCCCCTGGGGCGCCCCGGGGCAGCCCCAGCATTTT; CDR3: CASSPWGAPGQPQHF; size: few; D: NA; J: TRBJ1-5; V: TRBV11-2
DNA: TGTGCCAGCAGTTATGGTAATGAGCAGTTCTTC; CDR3: CASSYGNEQFF; size: NA; D: NA; J: TRBJ2-1; V: TRBV6-6
DNA: TGTGCCAGCAGGGTTGCACGGGGGTACCAAGAGACCCAGTACTTC; CDR3: CASRVARGYQETQYF; size: NA; D: NA; J: TRBJ2-5; V: TRBV2
DNA: TGTGCCAGCAGCTTATCAAGGACAGGGGGCGCGCACTATGGCTACACCTTC; CDR3: CASSLSRTGGAHYGYTF; size: few; D: TRBD1; J: TRBJ1-2; V: TRBV5-5
DNA: TGCGCCAGCAGCTTATTTGAACTCGACACCGGGGAGCTGTTTTTT; CDR3: CASSLFELDTGELFF; size: once; D: NA; J: TRBJ2-2; V: TRBV5-1
DNA: TGTGCCAGCAGCCGCTGGGGGGCGACTAATGAAAAACTGTTTTTT; CDR3: CASSRWGATNEKLFF; size: once; D: NA; J: TRBJ1-4; V: TRBV7-9
DNA: TGTGCCAGCAGAGACCGGGACAGGGGGTTGGGCTACACCTTC; CDR3: CASRDRDRGLGYTF; size: NA; D: TRBD1; J: TRBJ1-2; V: TRBV6-6
DNA: TGTGCCAGTAGTGCTTTCGGGGCCAGGCGCGGTAACTATGGCTACACCTTC; CDR3: CASSAFGARRGNYGYTF; size: NA; D: NA; J: TRBJ1-2; V: TRBV19
DNA: TGTGCCAGCCGGACAGGCGTAGACTCTGGGGCCAACGTCCTGACTTTC; CDR3: CASRTGVDSGANVLTF; size: once; D: TRBD1; J: TRBJ2-6; V: TRBV5-6
DNA: TGTGCCGGGGACAGGGCTGGGGTAAGCAATCAGCCCCAGCATTTT; CDR3: CAGDRAGVSNQPQHF; size: NA; D: TRBD1; J: TRBJ1-5; V: TRBV28
DNA: TGTGCCAGCAGCGTTGGACAGGGAATGCCAACTAATGAAAAACTGTTTTTT; CDR3: CASSVGQGMPTNEKLFF; size: few; D: TRBD1; J: TRBJ1-4; V: TRBV9
DNA: TGTGCCAGTAGTACCCAATTTACGTCACGGATCGGAGGCTACACCTTC; CDR3: CASSTQFTSRIGGYTF; size: NA; D: NA; J: TRBJ1-2; V: TRBV19
DNA: TGTGCTAGCAGCTTAGTGGCGGGGGGAACCCAGTACTTC; CDR3: CASSLVAGGTQYF; size: NA; D: TRBD2; J: TRBJ2-5; V: TRBV7-7
DNA: TGCGCCAGCAGCTTGGATGGTGAGGGCTACGAGCAGTACTTC; CDR3: CASSLDGEGYEQYF; size: NA; D: NA; J: TRBJ2-7; V: TRBV5-1
DNA: TGCAGCGTAGGACAGACAGAATGGGGGGCTTTCTTT; CDR3: CSVGQTEWGAFF; size: NA; D: NA; J: TRBJ1-1; V: TRBV29-1
DNA: TGTGCCAGCAGCATAAGAATGGACGGGATCGCGGCTGGGGCCAACGTCCTGACTTTC; CDR3: CASSIRMDGIAAGANVLTF; size: NA; D: NA; J: TRBJ2-6; V: TRBV7-9
DNA: TGTGCCAGCACCGACAGGGGTCCGAATCAGCCCCAGCATTTT; CDR3: CASTDRGPNQPQHF; size: NA; D: TRBD1; J: TRBJ1-5; V: TRBV2
DNA: TGTGCCAGAAGCCCAAGGAGGGCGGGTCGCTACTACAATGAGCAGTTCTTC; CDR3: CARSPRRAGRYYNEQFF; size: NA; D: NA; J: TRBJ2-1; V: TRBV7-5
DNA: TGTGCCATCAGTGGGGAGAAAGATACGCAGTATTTT; CDR3: CAISGEKDTQYF; size: NA; D: NA; J: TRBJ2-3; V: TRBV10-3
DNA: TGTGCCTGGAATGAGAGGATCACAGATACGCAGTATTTT; CDR3: CAWNERITDTQYF; size: NA; D: NA; J: TRBJ2-3; V: TRBV30
DNA: TGTGCCAGCAGAAAGTCCGTACGGGGAGACTATGGCTACACCTTC; CDR3: CASRKSVRGDYGYTF; size: few; D: NA; J: TRBJ1-2; V: TRBV7-9
DNA: TGTGCCAGCAGCTTGGAGAGGGGATCGCACAATGAGCAGTTCTTC; CDR3: CASSLERGSHNEQFF; size: NA; D: NA; J: TRBJ2-1; V: TRBV5-5
DNA: TGCGCCAGCAGCTTGGGGGACAGCTCTGGAAACACCATATATTTT; CDR3: CASSLGDSSGNTIYF; size: NA; D: TRBD1; J: TRBJ1-3; V: TRBV5-1
DNA: TGTGCCAGCACGGCGGACCGGTTCAATCAGCCCCAGCATTTT; CDR3: CASTADRFNQPQHF; size: NA; D: NA; J: TRBJ1-5; V: TRBV2
DNA: TGCGCCAGCAGCCAAGGATACGGGGACACAGATACGCAGTATTTT; CDR3: CASSQGYGDTDTQYF; size: few; D: NA; J: TRBJ2-3; V: TRBV4-1
DNA: TGTGCCAGCAGCGTCGGCCACACGTCCCCCGGGGAGCTGTTTTTT; CDR3: CASSVGHTSPGELFF; size: NA; D: NA; J: TRBJ2-2; V: TRBV5-4